The 3 T cell receptor beta chains in this list originate from one sample, sequenced in a study of T cell responses to AZD1222 COVID-19 vaccine. Produced via immunoSEQ multiplex PCR; TCRdb's table is partial and in-frame only. The table has about 35,000 clones, over 75% seen once. The source was peripheral blood, collected 28 days after the second AZD1222 dose. These receptors were collected from an adult who received the AZD1222 COVID-19 vaccine.

V gene TRBV6-5 combines with J gene TRBJ1-2; TRBD1 matches at 7 bases. The CDR3 runs to 14 residues. In germline, CDR1 is MNHEY, CDR2 SVGAGI. The J segment lost 7 bases and the V segment lost 4 bases, leaving 9 bases of the junction unmatched. This CDR3 reads CASSSSTGLAGYTF. For the CDR3, the DNA is TGTGCCAGCAGTTCCTCGACAGGGTTGGCTGGCTACACCTTC.

The chain carries TRBV18 and TRBJ1-4; D is ambiguous. The CDR3 runs 16 residues. Germline V gene lookup returns CDR1 KGHSH and CDR2 LQKENI. V lost 0 bases and J lost 0, with 8 bases in between. CDR3 bases: TGTGCCAGCTCACCACCGGACGGTGCAACTAATGAAAAACTGTTTTTT. Amino acid sequence: CASSPPDGATNEKLFF.

The V gene is TRBV6-2 or TRBV6-3, the J gene TRBJ2-5; possibly TRBD1 for D (7 bases). The V gene's germline CDR1 is MNHEY and CDR2 SVGEGT. Trimming cost V 0 bases and J 2 bases, with 16 bases left between them. The CDR3 length is 17 residues. In nucleotides, the CDR3 is TGTGCCAGCAGTTACTCGCGGGGACAGTCGGGACAAGAGACCCAGTACTTC. It translates to CASSYSRGQSGQETQYF.